The clone carrying this T cell receptor beta chain was observed once. This sample stems from a study of T cell responses to AZD1222 COVID-19 vaccine. Repertoires were generated with immunoSEQ multiplex PCR, while TCRdb's copy carries only in-frame clones and drops some. In the table there are roughly 180,000 clones, around nine tenths of which are singletons. Sequenced material: peripheral blood, taken on day 0 of AZD1222 vaccination. This TCR derives from an adult in good health.

For the CDR3, the DNA is TGTGCCAGTAGTATACAGGGATCTGGCTACACCTTC. As protein: CASSIQGSGYTF. The chain recombines TRBV19 with TRBJ1-2, with TRBD1 as a possible D gene (5 bases). CDR1 is LNHDA, CDR2 SQIVND, per germline (reference sequence). The CDR3 length is 12 residues. The V and J ends lost 2 bases and 7 bases respectively, with 8 bases between them.